The present TCR beta chain was sequenced within a study of blood T cells in healthy people across ages. A note on this clonotype: The antigen is not known.

Together with a sample-barcoded 5' primer, a J-beta primer mix was included in a second PCR lasting roughly 6 to 12 cycles. TCRdb passed the 5' RACE reads through MiXCR, listing each CDR3 protein once. The data show fewer than 800,000 distinct CDR3 sequences, with approximately 50% seen just once and about 32% held by the top ten. General study findings and limits: Changes in expanded clonotypes were possibly confounded, as the CMV status of donors was unknown.

Per the germline V gene, CDR1 is SGHVS and CDR2 is FQNEAQ. The CDR3 length is 14 residues. The V end lost 7 bases, the J end lost 5 bases, and 15 bases lay between the germline ends. The sample consisted of blood. This chain joins TRBV7-8 and TRBJ2-1; D not resolved. The source is a woman in her fifties or sixties in good health. CDR3: CASMLENRHNEQFF. CDR3 sequence (DNA): TGTGCCAGCATGCTAGAAAATCGGCACAATGAGCAGTTCTTC.